Listed here is a single TCR beta chain. This clonotype was recorded many times. Its antigen has not been determined. Within one base of it there is no much larger clone, and no base qualities were kept. Stable Graves' hyperthyroidism was defined as the absence of progression to ophthalmopathy over 18 months of follow-up. The hyperthyroidism patients were between 18 and 65 years old and newly diagnosed, with a disease duration of less than 2 months. Any patient with an uncontrolled infection, another autoimmune disease, pregnancy or lactation was excluded. Diagnoses relied on clinical symptoms, serum thyroxine and TRAb, thyroid ultrasound and orbital computed tomography. Ficoll-Paque density gradient centrifugation was used to isolate PBMCs from 9.5 to 10 ml of fresh peripheral blood. Total RNA was extracted with Trizol reagent, and quality was checked on an Agilent 2100 Bioanalyzer. This sample stems from a study of T cells in Graves' hyperthyroidism and ophthalmopathy (dated by TCRdb to between 2018 and 2020). With regard to the full study: Peripheral blood samples were taken at initial diagnosis, before any treatment was given. A discovery cohort of about a hundred patients, roughly 40 with Graves' ophthalmopathy and approximately 55 with stable Graves' hyperthyroidism, was used to find distinguishing TCR V-J signatures. An independent validation cohort of 18 to 20 hyperthyroidism patients and over 15 patients who later progressed to ophthalmopathy tested prospective prediction of ophthalmopathy. The 100 discovery patients were randomly divided into training and test sets at a 7:3 ratio. Thyroid tissue and blood T-cell repertoires from about six Graves' hyperthyroidism patients were also compared in the study. Following sampling, methimazole starting at 30 mg daily was given to hyperthyroidism patients, and high-dose intravenous methylprednisolone was given to ophthalmopathy patients. TCR Vbeta CDR3 sequencing of around 130 peripheral blood samples (over 40 ophthalmopathy, under 80 hyperthyroidism and around 17 progressor patients) is reported in the paper. Points the paper makes about the study in general: A 13 V-J signature model separated ophthalmopathy from stable hyperthyroidism, with just over 85% sensitivity and 81.08% specificity in cross-validation and 80%/75% in testing. Most expanded thyroid clonotypes (frequency above 0.001) were also found in blood, which suggests that blood repertoires may mirror thyroid immune responses. Sample size was not statistically predetermined, and blinding of investigators to group allocation was not performed. In validation, the model predicted progression to ophthalmopathy a median of roughly 6.5 months before onset, with roughly 70% sensitivity and about 72% specificity.

The CDR3, cysteine through phenylalanine, is 13 amino acids long. Only the CDR3 region is kept as DNA, spanning 39 bases read in frame from base 1. CDR1 and CDR2 are drawn from the germline V gene: SGHTA, FQGTGA. At the junction V is shortened by 6 bases and J by 5 bases; bases outside the gene matches: 4. The TCR beta CDR3 regions were amplified from RNA transcripts. For the first round of RT-PCR on the TCR CDR3, the HTBI primer set was used together with the Qiagen OneStep RT-PCR kit. A second multiplex PCR round built the libraries, followed by size selection and purification. Paired-end sequencing of the libraries was performed with 100 bp reads on an Illumina HiSeq2000. In the original analysis: SOAPnuke was used to process the raw data, throwing out any read that contained adapters or uncalled bases, had a mean Phred below 15, or lacked an exact constant-primer or identifier match. COPE v1.2.5 was used to merge the high-quality paired reads, and each unique nucleotide sequence was defined as a clonotype. Clonotypes were aligned to IMGT TRBV, TRBD and TRBJ reference segments using MiTCR v1.1. Only V-J combinations with frequency above 0.0001, covering approximately 99% of repertoires, were analysed. The TCS score was defined as F50 (clonal expansion) divided by E x V (chaos), with BLOSUM62-based TCRdist calculated between CDR3 peptides within each V-J. Welch's t-statistics and random forest reduced 514 V-J features to 13, which were used in a naive Bayes classifier (R e1071). TCRdb applied fastp at Q25 and MiXCR to the public reads, then kept only in-frame beta chains. Here each entry gathers all rows of one CDR3 protein and keeps the most common genes and DNA. TCRdb, not the original authors, processed these V and J calls. The sample table shows some 420,000 distinct CDR3 sequences, and around 15% are seen once. Approximately 5.8% of the sample is held by the ten biggest clonotypes.

Here the chain combines TRBV7-3 and TRBJ2-1, with 7 bases in between that match TRBD2. Sequencing was done on a sample of blood. This TCR was sampled from a woman between 18 and 29 years old with Graves' hyperthyroidism. The CDR3: CASSLGRDNEQFF. Read as DNA, the sequence is TGTGCCAGCAGTTTAGGGAGGGACAATGAGCAGTTCTTC.